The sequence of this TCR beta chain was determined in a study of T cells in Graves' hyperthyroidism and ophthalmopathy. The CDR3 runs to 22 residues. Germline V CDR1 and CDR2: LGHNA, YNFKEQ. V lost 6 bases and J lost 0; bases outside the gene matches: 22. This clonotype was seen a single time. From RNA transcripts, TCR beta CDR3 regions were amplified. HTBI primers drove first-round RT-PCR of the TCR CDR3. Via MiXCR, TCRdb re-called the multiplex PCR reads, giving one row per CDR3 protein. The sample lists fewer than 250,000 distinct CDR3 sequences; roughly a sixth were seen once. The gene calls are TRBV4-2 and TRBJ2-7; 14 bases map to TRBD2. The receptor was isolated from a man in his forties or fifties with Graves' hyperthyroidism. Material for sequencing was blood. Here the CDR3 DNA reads TGTGCCAGCAGACGCGTCGGGACTAGCGGGAGTTTGAGGATAAGGAGCTCCTACGAGCAGTACTTC. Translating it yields CASRRVGTSGSLRIRSSYEQYF.